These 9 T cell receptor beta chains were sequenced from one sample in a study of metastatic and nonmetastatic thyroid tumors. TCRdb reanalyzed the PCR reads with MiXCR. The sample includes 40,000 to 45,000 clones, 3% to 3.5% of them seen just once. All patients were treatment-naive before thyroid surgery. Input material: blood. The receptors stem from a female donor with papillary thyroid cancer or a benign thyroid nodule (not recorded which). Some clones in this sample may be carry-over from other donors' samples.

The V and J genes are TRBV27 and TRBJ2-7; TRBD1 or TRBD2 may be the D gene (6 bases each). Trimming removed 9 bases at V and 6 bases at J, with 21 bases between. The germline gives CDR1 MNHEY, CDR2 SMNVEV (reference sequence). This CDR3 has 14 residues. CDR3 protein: CASARMGGNAEQYF. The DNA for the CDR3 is TGTGCCAGTGCCCGTATGGGGGGCAACGCCGAGCAGTACTTC.

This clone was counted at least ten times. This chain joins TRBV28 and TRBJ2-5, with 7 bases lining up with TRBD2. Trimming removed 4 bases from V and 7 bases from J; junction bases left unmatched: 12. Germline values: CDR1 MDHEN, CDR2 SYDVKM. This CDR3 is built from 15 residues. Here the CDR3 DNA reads TGTGCCAGCAGTTCGGCAGCGGGGAGGTGGGGGACCCAGTACTTC. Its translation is CASSSAAGRWGTQYF. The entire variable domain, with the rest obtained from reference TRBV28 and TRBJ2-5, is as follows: DVKVTQSSRYLVKRTGEKVFLECVQDMDHENMFWYRQDPGLGLRLIYFSYDVKMKEKGDIPEGYSVSREKKERFSLILESASTNQTSMYLCASSSAAGRWGTQYFGPGTRLLVL.

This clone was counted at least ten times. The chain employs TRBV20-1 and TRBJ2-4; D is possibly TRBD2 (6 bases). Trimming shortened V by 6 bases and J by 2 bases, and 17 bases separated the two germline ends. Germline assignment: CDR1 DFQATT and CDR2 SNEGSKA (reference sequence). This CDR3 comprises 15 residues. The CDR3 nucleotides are TGCAGTGCCCCTGACGGGACTGCGTCCAAAAACATTCAGTACTTC. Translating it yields CSAPDGTASKNIQYF.

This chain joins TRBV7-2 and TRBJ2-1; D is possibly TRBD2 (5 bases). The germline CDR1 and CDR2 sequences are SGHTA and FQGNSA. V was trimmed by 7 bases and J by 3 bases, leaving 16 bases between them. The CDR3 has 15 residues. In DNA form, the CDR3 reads TGTGCCAGCAACTCGACTATCATCCTCTACAATGAGCAGTTCTTC. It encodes CASNSTIILYNEQFF.

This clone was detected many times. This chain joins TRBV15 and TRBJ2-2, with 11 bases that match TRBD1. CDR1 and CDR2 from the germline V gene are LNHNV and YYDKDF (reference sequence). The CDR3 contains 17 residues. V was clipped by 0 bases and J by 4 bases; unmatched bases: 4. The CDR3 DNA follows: TGTGCCACCAGCAGAGATAGGGGGACAGGGGGCACCGGGGAGCTGTTTTTT. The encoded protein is CATSRDRGTGGTGELFF.

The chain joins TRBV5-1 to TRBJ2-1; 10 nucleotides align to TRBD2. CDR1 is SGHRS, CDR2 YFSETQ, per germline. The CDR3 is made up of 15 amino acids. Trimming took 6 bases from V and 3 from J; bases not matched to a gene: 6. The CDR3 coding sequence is TGCGCCAGCAACACTCTAGCGGGAGTCTACAATGAGCAGTTCTTC. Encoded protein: CASNTLAGVYNEQFF.

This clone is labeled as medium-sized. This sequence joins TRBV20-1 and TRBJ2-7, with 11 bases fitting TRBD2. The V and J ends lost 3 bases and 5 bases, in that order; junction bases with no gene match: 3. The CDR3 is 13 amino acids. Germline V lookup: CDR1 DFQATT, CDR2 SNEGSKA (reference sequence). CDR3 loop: CSARRLAGNEQYF. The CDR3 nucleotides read TGCAGTGCTAGGAGACTAGCGGGAAACGAGCAGTACTTC.

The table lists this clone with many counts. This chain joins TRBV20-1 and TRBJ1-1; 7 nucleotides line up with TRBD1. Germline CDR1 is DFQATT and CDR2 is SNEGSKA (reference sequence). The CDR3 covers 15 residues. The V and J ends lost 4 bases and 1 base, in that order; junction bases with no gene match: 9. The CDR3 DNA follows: TGCAGTGCTACCCAACCCGGGACAGCGAACACTGAAGCTTTCTTT. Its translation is CSATQPGTANTEAFF.

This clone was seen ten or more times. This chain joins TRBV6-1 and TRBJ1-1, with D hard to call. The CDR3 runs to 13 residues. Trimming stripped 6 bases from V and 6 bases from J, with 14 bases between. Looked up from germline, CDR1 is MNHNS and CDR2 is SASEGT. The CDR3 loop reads CASRKLGAPEAFF. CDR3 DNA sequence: TGTGCCAGCAGAAAACTCGGAGCACCTGAAGCTTTCTTT.